This TCR beta chain was captured in a study of control samples from healthy donors and cancer patients. Method: immunoSEQ multiplex PCR; TCRdb's copy keeps in-frame clones and lacks some. The profile shows around 100,000 clones, about 90% of them singletons. This clonotype originated in a woman aged 45-59 years in good health. The sequencing input was blood.

CDR3 in DNA: TGTGCCAGCAGCCCCTCGCTATTCCGGGATTCCTCTGAAGCTTTCTTT. Residues: CASSPSLFRDSSEAFF. The chain has TRBV7-3 and TRBJ1-1; no clear D gene. Trimming left V 5 bases short and J 6 bases short, with 22 bases between. From germline, CDR1 is SGHTA and CDR2 FQGTGA. There are 16 residues in the CDR3.